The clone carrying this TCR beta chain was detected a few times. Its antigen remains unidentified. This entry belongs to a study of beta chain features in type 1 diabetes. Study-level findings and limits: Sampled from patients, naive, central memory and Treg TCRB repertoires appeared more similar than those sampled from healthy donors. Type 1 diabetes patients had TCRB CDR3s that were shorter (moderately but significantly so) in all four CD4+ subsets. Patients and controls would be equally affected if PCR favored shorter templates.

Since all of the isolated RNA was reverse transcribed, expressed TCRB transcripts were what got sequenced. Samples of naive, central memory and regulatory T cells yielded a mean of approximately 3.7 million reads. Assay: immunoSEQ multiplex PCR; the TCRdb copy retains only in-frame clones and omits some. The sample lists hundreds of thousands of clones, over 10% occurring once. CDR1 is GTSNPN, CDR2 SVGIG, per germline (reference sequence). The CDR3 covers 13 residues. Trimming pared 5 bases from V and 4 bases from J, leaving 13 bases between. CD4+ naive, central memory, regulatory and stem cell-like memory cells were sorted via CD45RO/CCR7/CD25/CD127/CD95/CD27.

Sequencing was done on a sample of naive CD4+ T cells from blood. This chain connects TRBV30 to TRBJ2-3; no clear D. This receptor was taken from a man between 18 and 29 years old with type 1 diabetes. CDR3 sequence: CAWRFRNSDTQYF. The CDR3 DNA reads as TGTGCCTGGCGCTTCCGGAATTCAGATACGCAGTATTTT.